The sequence of this TCR delta chain was determined in a study of delta chains in infants with herpesvirus infections (dated by TCRdb to the early 2020s). At the level of the whole study: To characterize gammadelta T cell responses to primary cytomegalovirus (CMV) infection, researchers prospectively followed a birth cohort of Ugandan infants starting at birth. The previously published Belgian fetal and cord blood gammadelta TCR data were not generated in this cohort and were added only for comparison. A public fetal Vdelta1/Vgamma8 gammadelta TCR clonotype was searched for in infants infected with CMV after birth. Infant blood samples fell into approximate age groups of 1.5, 4, 8 and 12 months. From PBMC, gammadelta TCRs were sequenced for more than 15 CMV-infected infants (one congenitally infected) and under ten CMV-uninfected infants who had sufficient sample available. Results the study describes overall, beyond this receptor: The public clonotype was detected only at the first time point after infection and was not found in uninfected infants or in infants infected after 120 days. Public-clonotype frequency among Vdelta1 cells appeared to be inversely correlated with age at infection and was observed to decay rapidly, seemingly without persisting beyond roughly 2 months. The public Vdelta1 clonotype appeared in 4 of 18 CMV-infected infants: three infected postnatally before 120 days of age, plus the congenitally infected infant. In CMV-uninfected infants, the public clonotype might still be present but below the detection limit. A small sample size and the lack of race- or environment-matched controls were noted by the authors, because CMV is acquired by nearly all Ugandans before adulthood.

Receptor libraries were prepared by RT-PCR. PBMC RNA was reverse transcribed with SuperScript II using gamma-chain- and delta-chain-specific primers to generate TCR cDNA. After purification with AMPure XP beads, the cDNA was amplified and indexed with Illumina adapters using the Nextera XT Index Kit. Sequencing of gammadelta TCR libraries was carried out on an Illumina MiSeq using a V2 300-cycle kit. The paper's data handling went like this. Using MiXCR v2.1.12, CDR3 sequences were assembled, and reads were mapped onto D, J and V genes obtained from GenBank. Repertoire analyses of the CDR3 clonotypes were performed with VDJtools v1.2.1. Public reads were reanalyzed in TCRdb with CATT, and rows carrying the same DNA were merged afterwards. The V and J calls were determined by TCRdb, not by the authors. This sample holds about 1,500 delta-chain clones; more than 25% were observed only once. 9.4% of the sample is held by the ten biggest clonotypes.

V loses 3 bases at its end and J loses 7 bases; junction bases beyond the gene matches: 22. Taken from cysteine to phenylalanine, the CDR3 has 20 residues. Just CDR3 DNA is preserved here, 60 bases in frame from base 1. CDR1 and CDR2, looked up from the germline V gene, are TSWWSYY and QGS. This clone is medium-sized (0.01 to 0.1%). Its antigen is still unknown. Per-base quality was not reported, and no clone a single base away is much larger than it. This same CDR3 is encoded by further DNA sequences in the sample. Infants were enrolled after their mothers, pregnant women receiving prenatal care in Kampala, Uganda, were recruited, and documentation of maternal HIV status was required. Weekly visits were made to families, and infant clinical information, oral swabs and peripheral blood were collected beginning at 6 weeks of age and every 4 months thereafter. Blood was drawn into heparin tubes, and PBMC were separated by Ficoll-Paque density gradient centrifugation and then cryopreserved.

Sequenced here: peripheral blood, sampled at time point 1 of longitudinal follow-up. The chain is encoded by TRDV1 joined to TRDJ1; TRDD3 aligns with 11 central bases. The sequence came from a human donor who was a Ugandan infant, either HIV-exposed or HIV-unexposed (not recorded which). The nucleotide sequence is given as TGTGCTCTTGGGGACGTATCCGTTGTTGGGGGATACGCGACCGTTGGTAAACTCATCTTT. It encodes CALGDVSVVGGYATVGKLIF.